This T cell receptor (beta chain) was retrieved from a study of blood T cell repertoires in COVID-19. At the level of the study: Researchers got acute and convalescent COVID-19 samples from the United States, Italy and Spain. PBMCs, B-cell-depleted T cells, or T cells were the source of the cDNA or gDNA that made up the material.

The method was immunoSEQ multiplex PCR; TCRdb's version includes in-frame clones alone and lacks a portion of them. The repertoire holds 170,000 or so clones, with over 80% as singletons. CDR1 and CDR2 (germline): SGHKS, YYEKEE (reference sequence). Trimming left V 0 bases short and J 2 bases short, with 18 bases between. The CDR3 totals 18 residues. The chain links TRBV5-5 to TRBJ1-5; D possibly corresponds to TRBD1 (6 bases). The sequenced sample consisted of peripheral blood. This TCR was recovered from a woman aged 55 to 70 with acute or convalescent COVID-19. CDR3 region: CASSLVAGAGGGNQPQHF. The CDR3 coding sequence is TGTGCCAGCAGCTTGGTAGCAGGGGCGGGGGGCGGCAATCAGCCCCAGCATTTT. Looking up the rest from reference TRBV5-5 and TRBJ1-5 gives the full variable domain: DAGVTQSPTHLIKTRGQQVTLRCSPISGHKSVSWYQQVLGQGPQFIFQYYEKEERGRGNFPDRFSARQFPNYSSELNVNALLLGDSALYLCASSLVAGAGGGNQPQHFGDGTRLSIL.